The present entry profiles one T cell receptor beta chain with its context. The CDR3 has 14 amino acids. Trimming shortened V by 1 base and J by 1 base, and 8 bases separated the two germline ends. Germline V gives CDR1 SGHDT, CDR2 YYEEEE. The data are from a study of cytomegalovirus exposure and HLA in healthy donors. The PCR employed 60 Vbeta primers together with 13 Jbeta primers. Sequencing was performed with immunoSEQ multiplex PCR; in TCRdb, only in-frame clones are kept and a portion is missing. The sample contains roughly 120,000 clones, roughly two thirds of which appear only once. The source is a man between 25 and 39 years old in good health and CMV-seropositive. The V and J genes are TRBV5-6 and TRBJ2-5; D gene unclear. Sequenced material: PBMCs. The DNA of the CDR3 is TGTGCCAGCAGCTTGAGCCTCCTCCAAGAGACCCAGTACTTC. It yields the protein CASSLSLLQETQYF. Together with reference TRBV5-6 and TRBJ2-5, the CDR3 gives the full variable domain: DAGVTQSPTHLIKTRGQQVTLRCSPKSGHDTVSWYQQALGQGPQFIFQYYEEEERQRGNFPDRFSGHQFPNYSSELNVNALLLGDSALYLCASSLSLLQETQYFGPGTRLLVL.